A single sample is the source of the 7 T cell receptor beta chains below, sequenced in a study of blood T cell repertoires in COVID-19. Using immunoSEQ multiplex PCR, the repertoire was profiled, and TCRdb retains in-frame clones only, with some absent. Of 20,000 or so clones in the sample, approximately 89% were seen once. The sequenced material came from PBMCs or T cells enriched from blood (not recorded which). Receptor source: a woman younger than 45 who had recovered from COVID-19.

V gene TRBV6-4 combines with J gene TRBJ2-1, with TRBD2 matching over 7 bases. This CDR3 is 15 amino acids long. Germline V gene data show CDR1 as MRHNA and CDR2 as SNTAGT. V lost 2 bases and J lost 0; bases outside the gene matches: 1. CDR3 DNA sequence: TGTGCCAGCAGTGACGGGGGGGGCTCCTACAATGAGCAGTTCTTC. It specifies CASSDGGGSYNEQFF.

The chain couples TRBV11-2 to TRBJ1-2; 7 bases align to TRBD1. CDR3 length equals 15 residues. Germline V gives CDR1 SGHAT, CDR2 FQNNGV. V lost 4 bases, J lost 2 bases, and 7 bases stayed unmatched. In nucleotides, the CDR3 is TGTGCCAGCAGCTCCCTGGGACAGTTAAACTATGGCTACACCTTC. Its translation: CASSSLGQLNYGYTF.

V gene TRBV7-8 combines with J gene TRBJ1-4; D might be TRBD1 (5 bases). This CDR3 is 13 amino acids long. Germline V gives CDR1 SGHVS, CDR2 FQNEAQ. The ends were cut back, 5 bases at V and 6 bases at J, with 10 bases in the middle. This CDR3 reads CASSARVYEKLFF. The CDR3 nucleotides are TGTGCCAGCAGCGCCAGGGTTTATGAAAAACTGTTTTTT.

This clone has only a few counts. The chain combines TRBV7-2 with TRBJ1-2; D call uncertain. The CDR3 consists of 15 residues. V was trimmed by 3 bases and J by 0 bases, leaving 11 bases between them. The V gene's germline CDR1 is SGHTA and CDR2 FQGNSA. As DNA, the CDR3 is TGTGCCAGCAGCTTTTCCCCCCAGACTAACTATGGCTACACCTTC. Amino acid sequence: CASSFSPQTNYGYTF.

This CDR3 is CASRGGQGEPPSSYEQYF. As DNA, the CDR3 is TGTGCCAGCAGGGGGGGACAGGGGGAACCCCCGAGCTCCTACGAGCAGTACTTC. The V and J genes are TRBV3-1 (or the pseudogene TRBV3-2) and TRBJ2-7; 11 bases fit TRBD1. This CDR3 comprises 18 residues. The germline CDR1 and CDR2 sequences are LGHDT and YNNKEL (reference sequence). V gave up 6 bases and J gave up 0 bases; unmatched junction bases: 13.

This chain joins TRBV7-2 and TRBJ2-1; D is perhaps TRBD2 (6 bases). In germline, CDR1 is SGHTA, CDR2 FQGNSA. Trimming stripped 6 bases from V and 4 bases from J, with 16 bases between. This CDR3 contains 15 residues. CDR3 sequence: CASRSISGLYNEQFF. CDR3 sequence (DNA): TGTGCCAGCAGATCAATCAGCGGGCTATACAATGAGCAGTTCTTC.

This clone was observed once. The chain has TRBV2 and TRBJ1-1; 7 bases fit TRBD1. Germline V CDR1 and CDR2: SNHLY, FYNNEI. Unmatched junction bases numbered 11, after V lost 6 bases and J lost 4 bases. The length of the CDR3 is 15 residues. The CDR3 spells CASSHRGDRVTEAFF. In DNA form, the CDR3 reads TGTGCCAGCAGCCATAGGGGAGACAGGGTCACTGAAGCTTTCTTT.